A single TCR beta chain is shown here with its context. No antigen is known for it. Per-base qualities were not stored, and no clone one base away is much larger. Each collaborating institution followed its own protocols to collect whole blood in K2EDTA tubes. Collaborator samples were shipped for TCRbeta analysis as frozen whole blood, isolated PBMCs, or DNA extracted from either sample type. The CDR3 holds 12 amino acids from the cysteine to the phenylalanine. Kept here is only the CDR3 DNA, which spans 36 bases and is read in frame from base 1. Via the germline V gene, CDR1 is SQVTM and CDR2 ANQGSEA. Trimming removed 6 bases from V and 3 bases from J; the gene matches leave 2 bases unexplained. The immunoSEQ Assay, a bias-controlled multiplex PCR, was used to amplify TCRbeta CDR3 regions from genomic DNA. From the authors' description of their analysis: The number of nucleated cells in each sample was estimated from the amplification of reference gene primers within the assay. To quantify the absolute abundance of each unique TCRbeta CDR3 rearrangement, sequence reads were collapsed and filtered. Productive Simpson clonality was computed per sample as the square root of Simpson's diversity index over productive rearrangements. In TCRdb, the immuneACCESS table is reduced to in-frame sequences with V and J assigned. These tables do not hold every clone; where another copy was compared, an unresolved V gene accounts for under half, and the others remain unexplained. V, J and clone size are taken as reported in that table, and D and trimming were inferred from the DNA itself. Within this sample are some 210,000 clones, with 92% of them counted one time only. Of the sample, around 1.2% falls within the top ten clones.

This entry is derived from a study of blood T cell repertoires in COVID-19 (dated by TCRdb to 2018 to 2020). Study-level background: Samples covering the acute and convalescent phases of COVID-19 were provided by collaborators in the United States, Italy and Spain. Where available, HLA class I and class II types were taken from metadata supplied by the sample provider and were not determined by assay-based typing. A freely available public database, intended as a resource for researchers studying the immune response to SARS-CoV-2, is where the repertoires were released. The sample metadata nearly always contained a de-identified subject ID, COVID-19 status, age in years and sex. Subjects who had been exposed to COVID-19, were actively infected with it, or had recovered from it provided the deeply sampled blood TCRbeta repertoires that made up the dataset. The material from the prospective study consisted of cDNA or gDNA derived from T cells, B-cell-depleted T cells, or PBMCs. The samples were drawn from the first 160 participants of the ongoing ImmuneRACE study and from over a thousand subjects provided by 6 global collaborators.

General study outcomes and caveats: The amount of clinical and demographic metadata varied by source and participant and was provided uncurated.

This receptor chain uses TRBV29-1 and TRBJ2-5; TRBD1 matches 9 bases in the middle. This receptor was identified in a man aged 25-45 years with acute or convalescent COVID-19. Sequenced sample: peripheral blood. The bases are TGCAGCGTGGGGACAGGGAAAGAGACCCAGTACTTC. This translates into CSVGTGKETQYF.